This TCR beta chain was captured in a study of blood T cells in healthy people across ages. Peripheral blood samples of 9 to 10 milliliters were drawn from each donor. Per germline, CDR1 SGHVS and CDR2 FQNEAQ. The CDR3 loop spans 14 amino acids. The second PCR ran roughly 7 to 11 cycles with a sample-barcoded 5' primer and J-beta primers. The template-switch adaptor, which had 12 random nucleotides, put a tag on each cDNA molecule. TCRdb used MiXCR to reprocess the 5' RACE reads, holding one entry per CDR3 protein. The data show about 680,000 distinct CDR3 sequences, around 49% seen once. The study's findings and limits: Shifts in expanded clonotypes may have been confounded by donor CMV status, which was unknown. TCR beta diversity correlated strongly with naive T cell percentage.

Regarding this clonotype: Its antigen is currently unknown. The junction differs from germline at one of its ends, possibly a read error.

This TCR was sampled from an older woman in good health. The rearrangement joins TRBV7-8 to TRBJ2-1, with 8 positions matching TRBD2. The sequenced sample consisted of blood. CDR3 amino acids: CVSSLAGPYNEQFF. CDR3 nucleotide sequence: TGTGTCAGCAGCTTAGCGGGACCCTACAATGAGCAGTTCTTC.